This T cell receptor (beta chain) is from a study of T-cell reconstitution after alpha-beta-depleted transplantation in children. Study results and caveats: Several hundred rapidly expanded clones from non-depleted graft cells reportedly supplied alpha-beta T cells about two months post-transplant. Newly generated T cells supplied most T-cell counts and diversity one year post-transplant. Some patients owed their high day-60 TCRbeta diversity to surviving recipient T cells and thymic progenitors.

As regards this clonotype: Its antigen is unknown.

V dropped 3 bases and J dropped 8; count of bases not matched to a gene: 10. Germline V gene lookup returns CDR1 DFQATT and CDR2 SNEGSKA (reference sequence). The CDR3 totals 14 residues. A TCRbeta library incorporating unique molecular identifiers was prepared. From the PCR reads, TCRdb called clonotypes with MiXCR, one entry per CDR3 protein. The table lists almost 600,000 distinct CDR3 sequences, roughly 30% of them singletons, with around a third in the top ten. Sequences were derived from PBMCs, sampled before TCRalphabeta/CD19-depleted stem cell transplant. This chain connects TRBV20-1 to TRBJ2-1; 7 bases are a match to TRBD2. This TCR came from a boy in the first two years of life with Wiskott-Aldrich syndrome, due to receive a stem cell transplant. CDR3 protein: CSASGWGGSYEQFF. CDR3 bases: TGCAGTGCTAGTGGCTGGGGGGGTAGCTATGAGCAGTTCTTC.